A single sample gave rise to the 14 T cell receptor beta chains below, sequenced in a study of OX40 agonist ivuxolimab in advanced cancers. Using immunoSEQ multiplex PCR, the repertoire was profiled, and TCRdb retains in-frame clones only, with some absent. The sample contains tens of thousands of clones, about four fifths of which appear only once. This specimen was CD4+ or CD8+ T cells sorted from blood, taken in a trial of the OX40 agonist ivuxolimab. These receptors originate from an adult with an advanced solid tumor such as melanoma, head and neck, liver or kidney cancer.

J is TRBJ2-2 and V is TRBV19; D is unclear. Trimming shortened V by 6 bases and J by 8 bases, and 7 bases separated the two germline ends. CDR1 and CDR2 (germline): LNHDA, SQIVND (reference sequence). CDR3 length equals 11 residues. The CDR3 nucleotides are TGTGCCAGTAGGCGGAAGGGGGAGCTGTTTTTT. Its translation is CASRRKGELFF.

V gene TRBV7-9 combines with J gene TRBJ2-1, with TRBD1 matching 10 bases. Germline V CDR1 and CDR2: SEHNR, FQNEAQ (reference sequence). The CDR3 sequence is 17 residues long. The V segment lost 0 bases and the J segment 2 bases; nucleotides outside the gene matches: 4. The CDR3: CASSLASGTGAYNEQFF. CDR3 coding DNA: TGTGCCAGCAGCTTAGCATCCGGGACAGGGGCCTACAATGAGCAGTTCTTC.

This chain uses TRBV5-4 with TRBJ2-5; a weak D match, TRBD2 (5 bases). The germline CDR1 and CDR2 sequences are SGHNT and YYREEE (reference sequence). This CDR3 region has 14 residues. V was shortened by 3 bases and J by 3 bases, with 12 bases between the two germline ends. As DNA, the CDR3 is TGTGCCAGCAGCTCCCCGGGTAGCGAAGAGACCCAGTACTTC. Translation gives CASSSPGSEETQYF.

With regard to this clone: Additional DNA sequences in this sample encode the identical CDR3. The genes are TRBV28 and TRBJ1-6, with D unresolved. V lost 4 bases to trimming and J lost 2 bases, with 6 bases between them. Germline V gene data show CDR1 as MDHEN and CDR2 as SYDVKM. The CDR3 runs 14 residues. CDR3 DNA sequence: TGTGCCAGCAGTTCGACACCCTATAATTCACCCCTCCACTTT. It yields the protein CASSSTPYNSPLHF.

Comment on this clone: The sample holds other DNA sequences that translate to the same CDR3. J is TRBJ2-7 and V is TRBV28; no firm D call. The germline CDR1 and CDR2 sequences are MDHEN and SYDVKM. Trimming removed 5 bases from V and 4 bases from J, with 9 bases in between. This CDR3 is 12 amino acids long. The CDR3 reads CASSLSTYEQYF. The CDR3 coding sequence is TGTGCCAGCAGTCTCAGTACTTACGAGCAGTACTTC. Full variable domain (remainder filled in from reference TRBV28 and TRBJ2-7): DVKVTQSSRYLVKRTGEKVFLECVQDMDHENMFWYRQDPGLGLRLIYFSYDVKMKEKGDIPEGYSVSREKKERFSLILESASTNQTSMYLCASSLSTYEQYFGPGTRLTVT.

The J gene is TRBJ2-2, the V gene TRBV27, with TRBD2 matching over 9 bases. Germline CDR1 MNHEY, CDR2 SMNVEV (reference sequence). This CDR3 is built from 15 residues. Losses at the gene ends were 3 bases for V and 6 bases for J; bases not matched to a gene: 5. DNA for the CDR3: TGTGCCAGCAGTTTGACTAGCGGTTCCTCCGGGGAGCTGTTTTTT. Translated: CASSLTSGSSGELFF.

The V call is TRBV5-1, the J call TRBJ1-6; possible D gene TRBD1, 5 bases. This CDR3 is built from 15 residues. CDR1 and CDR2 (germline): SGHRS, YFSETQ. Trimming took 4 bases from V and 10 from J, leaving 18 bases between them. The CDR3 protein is CASSPGTFDGSPLHF. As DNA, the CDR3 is TGCGCCAGCAGCCCCGGGACTTTTGACGGCTCACCCCTCCACTTT. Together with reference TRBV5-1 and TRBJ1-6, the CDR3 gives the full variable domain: KAGVTQTPRYLIKTRGQQVTLSCSPISGHRSVSWYQQTPGQGLQFLFEYFSETQRNKGNFPGRFSGRQFSNSRSEMNVSTLELGDSALYLCASSPGTFDGSPLHFGNGTRLTVT.

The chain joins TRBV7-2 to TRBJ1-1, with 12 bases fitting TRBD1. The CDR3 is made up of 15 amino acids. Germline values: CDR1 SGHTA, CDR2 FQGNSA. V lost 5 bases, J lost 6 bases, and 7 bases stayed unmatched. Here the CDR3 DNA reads TGTGCCAGCAGCCGGGACAGGGGGCCAGGCTCTGAAGCTTTCTTT. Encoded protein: CASSRDRGPGSEAFF.

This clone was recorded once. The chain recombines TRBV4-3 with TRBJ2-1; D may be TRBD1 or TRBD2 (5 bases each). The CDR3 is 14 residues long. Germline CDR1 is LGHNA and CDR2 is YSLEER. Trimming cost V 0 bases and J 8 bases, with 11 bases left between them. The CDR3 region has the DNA TGCGCCAGCAGCCAAGAGGCTAGCAGGGATGAGCAGTTCTTC. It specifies CASSQEASRDEQFF.

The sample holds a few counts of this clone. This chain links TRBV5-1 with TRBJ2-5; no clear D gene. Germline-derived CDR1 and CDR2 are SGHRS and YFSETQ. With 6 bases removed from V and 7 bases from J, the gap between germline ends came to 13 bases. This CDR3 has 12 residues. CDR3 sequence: CASKVGVGTQYF. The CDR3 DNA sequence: TGCGCCAGCAAGGTCGGTGTCGGGACCCAGTACTTC.

In nucleotides, the CDR3 is TGTGCCAGCAGCCAAGTCCAGGTACTAGGCGAGCAGTACTTC. Translation: CASSQVQVLGEQYF. The chain couples TRBV14 to TRBJ2-7, with TRBD2 as a possible D gene (5 bases). The CDR3 is 14 residues long. Germline values: CDR1 SGHDN, CDR2 FVKESK. V lost 1 base to trimming and J lost 6 bases, with 13 bases between them.

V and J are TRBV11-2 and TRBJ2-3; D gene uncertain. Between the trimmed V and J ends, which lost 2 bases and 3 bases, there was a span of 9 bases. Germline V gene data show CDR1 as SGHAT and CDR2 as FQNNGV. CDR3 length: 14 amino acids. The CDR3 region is CASSLRLVTDTQYF. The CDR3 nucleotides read TGTGCCAGCAGCTTAAGGCTAGTGACAGATACGCAGTATTTT.

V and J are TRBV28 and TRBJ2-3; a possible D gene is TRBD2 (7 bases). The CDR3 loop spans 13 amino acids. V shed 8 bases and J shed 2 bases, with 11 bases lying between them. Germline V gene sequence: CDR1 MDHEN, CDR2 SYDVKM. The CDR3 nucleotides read TGTGCCAGCGGCGGGGGCATCACAGATACGCAGTATTTT. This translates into CASGGGITDTQYF.

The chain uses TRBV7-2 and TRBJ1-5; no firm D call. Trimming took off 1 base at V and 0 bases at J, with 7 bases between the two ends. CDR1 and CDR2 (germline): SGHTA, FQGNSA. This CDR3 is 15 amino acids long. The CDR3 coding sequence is TGTGCCAGCAGCTTAGGCGCAGTTAGCAATCAGCCCCAGCATTTT. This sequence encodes CASSLGAVSNQPQHF.